A single sample is the source of the 21 T cell receptor beta chains below, sequenced in a study of shared clonotypes between healthy human individuals. Data came from immunoSEQ multiplex PCR; TCRdb stores just in-frame clones and leaves some out. The profile shows 1,400,000 or so clones, approximately 98.5% of them singletons. The sample comprised naive CD4+ T cells sorted from blood. Stated subset: CD45RA+ positively selected. The receptors derive from a man in his thirties or forties in good health.

The genes are TRBV15 and TRBJ2-1; D is tentatively TRBD1 or TRBD2 (6 bases each). Trimming pared 10 bases from V and 4 bases from J, leaving 23 bases between. This CDR3 region has 16 residues. Germline CDR1 reads LNHNV; CDR2 reads YYDKDF (reference sequence). The chain's CDR3 is CAIRDGGRGRYNEQFF. The CDR3, as DNA: TGTGCCATCAGGGACGGGGGCAGGGGCCGATACAATGAGCAGTTCTTC. Full variable domain (remainder filled in from reference TRBV15 and TRBJ2-1): DAMVIQNPRYQVTQFGKPVTLSCSQTLNHNVMYWYQQKSSQAPKLLFHYYDKDFNNEADTPDNFQSRRPNTSFCFLDIRSPGLGDTAMYLCAIRDGGRGRYNEQFFGPGTRLTVL.

The chain has TRBV7-6 and TRBJ2-5, with D maybe TRBD2 (5 bases). CDR3 size: 13 residues. Germline loops: CDR1 SGHVS, CDR2 FNYEAQ. V was clipped by 4 bases and J by 5 bases, with 11 bases between them. The CDR3 here is CASSSWGDETQYF. Here the CDR3 DNA reads TGTGCCAGCAGCTCGTGGGGAGACGAGACCCAGTACTTC.

The chain joins TRBV5-4 to TRBJ2-1, with TRBD2 identical over 12 bases. V shed 4 bases and J 10 bases; nucleotides not matched to a gene: 15. The CDR3 is 17 residues long. CDR1 is SGHNT, CDR2 YYREEE, per germline (reference sequence). The CDR3 loop is CASSEYVLAGGAAEQFF. In DNA form, the CDR3 reads TGTGCCAGCAGCGAATATGTTCTAGCGGGAGGGGCGGCCGAGCAGTTCTTC.

This chain uses TRBV5-6 with TRBJ1-4; TRBD1 might be the D (5 bases). The ends were cut back, 0 bases at V and 8 bases at J, with 14 bases in the middle. Germline loops: CDR1 SGHDT, CDR2 YYEEEE. The CDR3 is 15 amino acids. CDR3 nucleotides: TGTGCCAGCAGCTTGGAGGGGACGTCTTCGGAAAAACTGTTTTTT. Its protein is CASSLEGTSSEKLFF.

The V gene is TRBV30, the J gene TRBJ2-5; no reliable D call. Trimming took 1 base from V and 2 from J, leaving 8 bases between them. CDR3 size: 13 residues. The V gene's germline CDR1 is GTSNPN and CDR2 SVGIG (reference sequence). The CDR3 coding sequence is TGTGCCTGGAGTGGGAACTTACAAGAGACCCAGTACTTC. This encodes CAWSGNLQETQYF.

About this clone: The same CDR3 arises from other DNA sequences in this sample as well. The rearrangement uses TRBV6-4 and TRBJ1-1; D gene uncertain. V lost 4 bases, J lost 0 bases, and 6 bases lay in between. Germline CDR1 is MRHNA and CDR2 is SNTAGT. This CDR3 contains 13 residues. DNA of the CDR3: TGTGCCAGCAGTGTAGAAATGAACACTGAAGCTTTCTTT. This gives the protein CASSVEMNTEAFF.

This chain links TRBV6-6 with TRBJ2-7, with TRBD2 as a possible D gene (5 bases). V was shortened by 6 bases and J by 2 bases, with 17 bases between the two germline ends. The CDR3 runs to 15 residues. The germline V gene encodes CDR1 MNHNY and CDR2 SVGAGI (reference sequence). The CDR3 nucleotides are TGTGCCAGCAGCTACGCTTTAGCGAGCCCCTACGAGCAGTACTTC. Its protein is CASSYALASPYEQYF.

In regard to this clone: This CDR3 is also generated by other DNA sequences in the sample. The CDR3 loop is CASSYGTVNTEAFF. CDR3 nucleotides: TGTGCCAGCAGTTATGGGACAGTGAACACTGAAGCTTTCTTT. The chain has TRBV6-6 and TRBJ1-1; 7 bases match TRBD1. J lost 0 bases, V lost 3 bases, and 1 base had no gene match. This CDR3 is 14 amino acids long. Germline V lookup: CDR1 MNHNY, CDR2 SVGAGI (reference sequence).

The chain carries TRBV30 and TRBJ1-1; no reliable D call. The length of the CDR3 is 13 residues. V lost 5 bases and J 0 bases, leaving 10 bases between the germline ends. Germline V gene lookup returns CDR1 GTSNPN and CDR2 SVGIG (reference sequence). The CDR3 region is CAWEGVMNTEAFF. Written as DNA, the CDR3 is TGTGCCTGGGAGGGAGTGATGAACACTGAAGCTTTCTTT. The complete variable domain, with remaining parts taken from reference TRBV30 and TRBJ1-1, reads SQTIHQWPATLVQPVGSPLSLECTVEGTSNPNLYWYRQAAGRGLQLLFYSVGIGQISSEVPQNLSASRPQDRQFILSSKKLLLSDSGFYLCAWEGVMNTEAFFGQGTRLTVV.

In this sample, this clone turned up once. This chain links TRBV4-3 with TRBJ1-2; D is unresolved. Germline V CDR1 and CDR2: LGHNA, YSLEER. The CDR3 consists of 15 residues. The V end was cut by 0 bases, the J end by 5 bases, with 13 bases between. The CDR3 DNA reads TGCGCCAGCAGCCAAGAGTACAGCGATTTGTATGGCTACACCTTC. Translation gives CASSQEYSDLYGYTF.

The chain has TRBV7-9 and TRBJ2-5, with 11 bases that match TRBD2. The CDR3 runs 15 residues. Germline loops: CDR1 SEHNR, CDR2 FQNEAQ (reference sequence). V was clipped by 5 bases and J by 5 bases; unmatched bases: 7. CDR3 loop: CASSTNLAGGETQYF. The CDR3 DNA sequence: TGTGCCAGCAGCACAAATCTAGCGGGAGGTGAGACCCAGTACTTC.

This chain uses TRBV4-3 with TRBJ1-1; D is perhaps TRBD1 (5 bases). Trimming removed 1 base from V and 0 bases from J, with 15 bases in between. The CDR3 has 17 residues. In germline, CDR1 is LGHNA, CDR2 YSLEER. DNA for the CDR3: TGCGCCAGCAGCCAAGGTCCTCCGGGGCCCATGAACACTGAAGCTTTCTTT. As protein: CASSQGPPGPMNTEAFF.

The rearrangement joins TRBV28 to TRBJ1-2; tentatively, D is TRBD1 (5 bases). The germline V gene encodes CDR1 MDHEN and CDR2 SYDVKM. Trimming stripped 4 bases from V and 3 bases from J, with 9 bases between. The CDR3 contains 13 residues. The CDR3 loop is CASSYGADYGYTF. Written as DNA, the CDR3 is TGTGCCAGCAGTTACGGGGCAGACTATGGCTACACCTTC.

This chain joins TRBV5-1 and TRBJ2-3, with D maybe TRBD2 (6 bases). Trimming stripped 0 bases from V and 6 bases from J, with 11 bases between. The CDR3 contains 14 residues. Germline loops: CDR1 SGHRS, CDR2 YFSETQ. The DNA for the CDR3 is TGCGCCAGCAGCTTGGGTGGGAGGTTGGATACGCAGTATTTT. Residues: CASSLGGRLDTQYF.

This chain uses TRBV11-2 with TRBJ1-1, with D unclear. Trimming left V 3 bases short and J 0 bases short, with 14 bases between. The germline V gene has CDR1 SGHAT and CDR2 FQNNGV. This CDR3 region has 16 residues. CDR3 loop: CASSFRPTRLNTEAFF. The CDR3 coding sequence is TGTGCCAGCAGCTTCAGGCCAACCCGCCTGAACACTGAAGCTTTCTTT.

The chain joins TRBV5-6 to TRBJ1-1; D may be TRBD1 (5 bases). V gave up 7 bases and J gave up 0 bases, with 13 bases separating them. The CDR3 is made up of 14 amino acids. Per the germline V gene, CDR1 is SGHDT and CDR2 is YYEEEE. CDR3 nucleotide sequence: TGTGCCAGCGGAGACAGCAGGATGAACACTGAAGCTTTCTTT. Encoded protein: CASGDSRMNTEAFF.

As regards this clone: One end of the junction fails to match germline, which may point to a read error. The genes are TRBV5-1 and TRBJ2-7; D is unresolved. Germline CDR1 SGHRS, CDR2 YFSETQ. The CDR3 totals 10 residues. This CDR3 reads CASSLEGKDF. The CDR3 nucleotides read TGCGCCAGCAGCTTGGAAGGTAAGGACTTC.

This clone was detected only once. This chain connects TRBV11-2 to TRBJ1-1; the D is unclear. The germline V gene has CDR1 SGHAT and CDR2 FQNNGV. V lost 2 bases to trimming and J lost 0 bases, with 7 bases between them. CDR3 size: 14 residues. This CDR3 is CASSLTEMNTEAFF. CDR3 DNA sequence: TGTGCCAGCAGCTTAACAGAAATGAACACTGAAGCTTTCTTT. The variable domain in full, completed from reference TRBV11-2 and TRBJ1-1, reads EAGVAQSPRYKIIEKRQSVAFWCNPISGHATLYWYQQILGQGPKLLIQFQNNGVVDDSQLPKDRFSAERLKGVDSTLKIQPAKLEDSAVYLCASSLTEMNTEAFFGQGTRLTVV.

CDR3 residues: CASSRRDRGLKGYTF. DNA for the CDR3: TGTGCCAGCAGTCGAAGGGACAGGGGGCTTAAGGGCTACACCTTC. The V call is TRBV6-5, the J call TRBJ1-2; TRBD1 matches 12 bases. The germline CDR1 and CDR2 sequences are MNHEY and SVGAGI. The CDR3 is 15 amino acids. With V trimmed by 5 bases and J by 8 bases, 9 bases remained unmatched.

The gene calls are TRBV5-1 and TRBJ2-7, with D possibly matching TRBD2 (6 bases). The length of the CDR3 is 14 residues. The germline V gene encodes CDR1 SGHRS and CDR2 YFSETQ. Trimming stripped 3 bases from V and 8 bases from J, with 18 bases between. This chain's CDR3 is CASSSPGALEQQYF. DNA of the CDR3: TGCGCCAGCAGCTCTCCGGGAGCCTTAGAACAGCAGTACTTC.

The chain carries TRBV18 and TRBJ2-7; TRBD2 agrees at 7 bases. V lost 4 bases to trimming and J lost 1 base; unmatched junction nucleotides: 13. CDR3 length: 17 residues. The germline gives CDR1 KGHSH, CDR2 LQKENI. For the CDR3, the DNA is TGTGCCAGCTCACGAGTGGTTGGCGGGAGAGATTCCTACGAGCAGTACTTC. Protein product: CASSRVVGGRDSYEQYF.